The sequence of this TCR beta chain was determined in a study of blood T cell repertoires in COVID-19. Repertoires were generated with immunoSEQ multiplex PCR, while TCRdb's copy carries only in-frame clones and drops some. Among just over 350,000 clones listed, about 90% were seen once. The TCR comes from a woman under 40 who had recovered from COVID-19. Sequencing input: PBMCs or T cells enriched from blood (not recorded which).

This chain's CDR3 is CAISESDSSGANVLTF. The CDR3 DNA follows: TGTGCCATCAGTGAGTCCGACAGCTCTGGGGCCAACGTCCTGACTTTC. The J gene is TRBJ2-6, the V gene TRBV10-3; D might be TRBD1 (5 bases). The CDR3 is 16 residues long. The V end lost 0 bases, the J end lost 0 bases, and 6 bases lay between the germline ends. Per germline, CDR1 ENHRY and CDR2 SYGVKD.